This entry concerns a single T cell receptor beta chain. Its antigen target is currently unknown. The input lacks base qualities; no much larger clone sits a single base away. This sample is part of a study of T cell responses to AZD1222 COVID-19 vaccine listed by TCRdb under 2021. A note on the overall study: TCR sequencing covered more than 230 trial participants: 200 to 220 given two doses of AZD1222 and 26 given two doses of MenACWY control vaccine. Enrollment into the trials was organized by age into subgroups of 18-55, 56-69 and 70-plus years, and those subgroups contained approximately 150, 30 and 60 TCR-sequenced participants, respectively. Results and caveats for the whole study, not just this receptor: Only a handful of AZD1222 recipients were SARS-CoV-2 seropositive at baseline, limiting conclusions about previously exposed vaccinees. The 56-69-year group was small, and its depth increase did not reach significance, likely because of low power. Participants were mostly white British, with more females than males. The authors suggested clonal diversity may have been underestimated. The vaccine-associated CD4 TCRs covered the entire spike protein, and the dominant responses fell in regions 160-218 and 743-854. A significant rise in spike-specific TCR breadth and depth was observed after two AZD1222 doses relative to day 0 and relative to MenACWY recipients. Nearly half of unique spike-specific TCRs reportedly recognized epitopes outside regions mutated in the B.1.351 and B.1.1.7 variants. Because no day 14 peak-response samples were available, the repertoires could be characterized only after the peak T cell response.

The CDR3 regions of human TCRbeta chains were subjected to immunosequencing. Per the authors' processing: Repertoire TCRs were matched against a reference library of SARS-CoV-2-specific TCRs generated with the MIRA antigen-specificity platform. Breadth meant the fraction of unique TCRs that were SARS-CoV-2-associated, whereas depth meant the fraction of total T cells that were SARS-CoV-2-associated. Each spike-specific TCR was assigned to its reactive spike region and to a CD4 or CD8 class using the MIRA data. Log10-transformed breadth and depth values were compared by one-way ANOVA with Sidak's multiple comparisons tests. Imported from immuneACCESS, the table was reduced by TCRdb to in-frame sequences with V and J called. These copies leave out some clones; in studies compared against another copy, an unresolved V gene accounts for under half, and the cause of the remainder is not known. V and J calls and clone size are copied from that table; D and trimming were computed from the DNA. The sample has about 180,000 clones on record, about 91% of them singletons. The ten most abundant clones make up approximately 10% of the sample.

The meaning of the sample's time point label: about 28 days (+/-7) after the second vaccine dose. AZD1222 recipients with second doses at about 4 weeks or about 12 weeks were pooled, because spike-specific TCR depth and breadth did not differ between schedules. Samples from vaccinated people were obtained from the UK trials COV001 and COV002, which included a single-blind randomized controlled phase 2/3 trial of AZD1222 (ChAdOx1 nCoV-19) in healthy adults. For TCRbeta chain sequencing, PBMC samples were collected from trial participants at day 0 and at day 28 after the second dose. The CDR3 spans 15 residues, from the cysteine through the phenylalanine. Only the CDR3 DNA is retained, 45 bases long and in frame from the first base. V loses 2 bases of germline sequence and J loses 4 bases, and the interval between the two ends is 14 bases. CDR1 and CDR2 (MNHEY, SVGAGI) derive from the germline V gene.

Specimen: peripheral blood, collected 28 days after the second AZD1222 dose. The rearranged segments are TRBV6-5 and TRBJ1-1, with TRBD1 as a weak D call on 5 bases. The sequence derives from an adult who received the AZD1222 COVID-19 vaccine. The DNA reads TGTGCCAGCAGTTACAGGGGCTCCTACGGCACTGAAGCTTTCTTT. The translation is CASSYRGSYGTEAFF.